The 6 T cell receptor beta chains presented below share a single source sample, sequenced in a study of blood T cells in healthy people across ages. With a J-beta primer mix and a sample-barcoded 5' primer, a second PCR ran about 6 to 11 cycles. TCRdb ran MiXCR on the 5' RACE reads and lists one entry per CDR3 protein. The sample records more than 600,000 distinct CDR3 sequences, roughly 25% being singletons. The same data also contributed to another study, on T cells of mothers and their children.

Material for sequencing was blood. The source of these receptors is a boy younger than 18 in good health.

The rearrangement uses TRBV7-9 and TRBJ2-5; D call uncertain. The J call may be faulty, since TRBJ2-1 better matches the DNA end. This CDR3 spans 12 amino acids. Germline V CDR1 and CDR2: SEHNR, FQNEAQ (reference sequence). CDR3 DNA sequence: TGTGCCAGCAACGCCGATCTGGTTGAGCAGTTCTTC. Encoded protein: CASNADLVEQFF.

This clonotype was seen a few times. V is TRBV6-5 and J is TRBJ1-2; 7 bases align to TRBD1. Germline CDR1 reads MNHEY; CDR2 reads SVGAGI. The CDR3 is 18 residues long. Losses at the gene ends were 0 bases for V and 4 bases for J; bases not matched to a gene: 14. The CDR3 loop reads CASSYSLDRDLASYGYTF. The DNA for the CDR3 is TGTGCCAGCAGTTACTCGCTTGACAGGGACCTAGCGAGCTATGGCTACACCTTC.

This chain joins TRBV20-1 and TRBJ2-5; 11 bases match TRBD2. CDR1 and CDR2 from the germline V gene are DFQATT and SNEGSKA (reference sequence). The CDR3 has 15 amino acids. V was pared by 3 bases and J by 5 bases, with 8 bases of the junction left unmatched. The CDR3 sequence is CSARLLAGVLETQYF. For the CDR3, the DNA is TGCAGTGCTAGGCTACTAGCGGGGGTTTTGGAGACCCAGTACTTC.

This clonotype was seen a few times. This chain uses TRBV28 with TRBJ2-7; D is undetermined. The V end was cut by 5 bases, the J end by 9 bases, with 17 bases between. The CDR3 contains 13 residues. Germline V CDR1 and CDR2: MDHEN, SYDVKM. CDR3 nucleotide sequence: TGTGCCAGCAGTCCACGGAAGGGCGTCGGGCAGTACTTC. Protein: CASSPRKGVGQYF. Drawing the rest from reference TRBV28 and TRBJ2-7, the complete variable domain is DVKVTQSSRYLVKRTGEKVFLECVQDMDHENMFWYRQDPGLGLRLIYFSYDVKMKEKGDIPEGYSVSREKKERFSLILESASTNQTSMYLCASSPRKGVGQYFGPGTRLTVT.

The chain couples TRBV28 to TRBJ2-7, with D tentatively TRBD2 (6 bases). This CDR3 comprises 18 residues. Trimming stripped 5 bases from V and 1 base from J, with 24 bases between. CDR1 and CDR2 (germline): MDHEN, SYDVKM. This CDR3 reads CASSPIRRASGRSYEQYF. The CDR3 bases are TGTGCCAGCAGTCCCATCCGGAGGGCGTCTGGTCGGTCCTACGAGCAGTACTTC.

This clonotype was counted between two and nine times. The chain recombines TRBV7-2 with TRBJ2-5; 10 bases fit TRBD2. The V gene's germline CDR1 is SGHTA and CDR2 FQGNSA. The CDR3 totals 14 residues. V lost 5 bases to trimming and J lost 5 bases; unmatched junction nucleotides: 5. This chain's CDR3 is CASSASGGAETQYF. The DNA for the CDR3 is TGTGCCAGCAGCGCGAGCGGGGGGGCGGAGACCCAGTACTTC.